The source of this TCR beta chain is a study of T cell responses to AZD1222 COVID-19 vaccine. Some clones are missing from TCRdb's copy, which holds only in-frame ones; the method was immunoSEQ multiplex PCR. The sample consists of approximately 170,000 clones, 80% to 90% of them appearing once. Points from the study as a whole: The donor cohort was predominantly white British with a female majority, and clonal diversity may have been underestimated.

Points on this clone: Its antigen is unknown.

The source is an adult in good health. The sequencing used peripheral blood, collected on day 0 of AZD1222 vaccination.

This CDR3 is CASSPERGIGNEKLFF. CDR3 DNA sequence: TGTGCCAGCAGCCCGGAGCGAGGGATCGGTAATGAAAAACTGTTTTTT. The chain combines TRBV14 with TRBJ1-4; no clear D gene. V was shortened by 4 bases and J by 4 bases, with 16 bases between the two germline ends. The CDR3 contains 16 residues. Germline CDR1 is SGHDN and CDR2 is FVKESK.